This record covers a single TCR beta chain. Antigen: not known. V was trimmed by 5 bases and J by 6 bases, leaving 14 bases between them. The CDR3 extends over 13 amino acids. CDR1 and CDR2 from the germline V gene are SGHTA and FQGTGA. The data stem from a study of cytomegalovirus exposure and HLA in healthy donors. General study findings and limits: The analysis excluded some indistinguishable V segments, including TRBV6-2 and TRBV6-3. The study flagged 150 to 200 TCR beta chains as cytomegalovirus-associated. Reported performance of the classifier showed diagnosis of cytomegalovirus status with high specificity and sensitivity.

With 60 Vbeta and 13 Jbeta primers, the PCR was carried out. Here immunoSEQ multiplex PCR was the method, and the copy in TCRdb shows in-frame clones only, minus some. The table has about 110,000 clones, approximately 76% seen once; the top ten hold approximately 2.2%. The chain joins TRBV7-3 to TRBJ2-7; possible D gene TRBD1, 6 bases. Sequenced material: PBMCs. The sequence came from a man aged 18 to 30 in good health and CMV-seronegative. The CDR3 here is CASSPYTGSEQYF. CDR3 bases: TGTGCCAGCAGCCCGTACACAGGGTCCGAGCAGTACTTC.